The present TCR beta chain was sequenced within a study of blood T cell repertoires in COVID-19. In the study overall: Samples representing acute and convalescent COVID-19 were sourced from the United States, Italy and Spain.

The assay was immunoSEQ multiplex PCR, and TCRdb's table has in-frame clones only and misses some. The sample lists about 160,000 clones; about four fifths were seen once. The CDR3 runs to 14 residues. Germline V gene sequence: CDR1 SGHTA, CDR2 FQGNSA. The V and J ends lost 4 bases and 3 bases, in that order; junction bases with no gene match: 3. Sequenced input: peripheral blood. This sequence was found in a woman aged 60-70 years with COVID-19, enrolled during active disease. The rearrangement links TRBV7-2 to TRBJ2-5, with TRBD1 identical over 9 bases. The CDR3 loop reads CASSYRTGEETQYF. The CDR3 DNA sequence: TGTGCCAGCAGCTACCGGACAGGGGAAGAGACCCAGTACTTC.